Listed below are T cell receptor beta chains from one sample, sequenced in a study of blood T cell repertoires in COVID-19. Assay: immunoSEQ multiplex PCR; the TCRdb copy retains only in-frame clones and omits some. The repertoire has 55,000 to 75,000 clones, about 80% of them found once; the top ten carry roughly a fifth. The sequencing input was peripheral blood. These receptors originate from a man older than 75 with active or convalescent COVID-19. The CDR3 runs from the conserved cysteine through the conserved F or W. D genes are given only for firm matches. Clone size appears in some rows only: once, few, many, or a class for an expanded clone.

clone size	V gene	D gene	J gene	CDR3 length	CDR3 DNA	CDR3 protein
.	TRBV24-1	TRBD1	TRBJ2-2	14	TGTGCCACCAGGGACAGGGGGGACACCGGGGAGCTGTTTTTT	CATRDRGDTGELFF
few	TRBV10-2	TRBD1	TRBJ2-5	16	TGCGCCAGCACTATAAACCTGGGACAGGGAAGTCAGACCCAGTACTTC	CASTINLGQGSQTQYF
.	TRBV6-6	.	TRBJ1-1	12	TGTGCCAGCAGTACATCGGGTACTGAAGCTTTCTTT	CASSTSGTEAFF
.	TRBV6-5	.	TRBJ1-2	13	TGTGCCAGCAGTTACCGTCCTAGTTATGGCTACACCTTC	CASSYRPSYGYTF
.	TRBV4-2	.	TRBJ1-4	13	TGTGCCAGCAGCCAAGATCGTTTAGAAAAACTGTTTTTT	CASSQDRLEKLFF
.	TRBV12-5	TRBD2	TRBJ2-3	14	TGTGCTAGTGTTATAGGACTAGGCACAGATACGCAGTATTTT	CASVIGLGTDTQYF
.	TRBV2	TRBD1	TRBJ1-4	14	TGTGCCAGCAGTTCCGGGACAGGCTTCGAAAAACTGTTTTTT	CASSSGTGFEKLFF
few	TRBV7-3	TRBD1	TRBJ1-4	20	TGTGCCAGCAGCCTGTCTGTATGGGGACAGGGATTTGTACATAATGAAAAACTGTTTTTT	CASSLSVWGQGFVHNEKLFF
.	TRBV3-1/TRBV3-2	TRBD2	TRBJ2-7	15	TGTGCCAGCAGCCAATCGGCGGGAGGGCCCAGGGAGCAGTACTTC	CASSQSAGGPREQYF
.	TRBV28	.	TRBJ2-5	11	TGTGCCAGCAGGGAGGAAGAGACCCAGTACTTC	CASREEETQYF
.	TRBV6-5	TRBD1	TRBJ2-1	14	TGTGCCTCTCACTCCCGGGACAGAGTAAATGAGCAGTTCTTC	CASHSRDRVNEQFF
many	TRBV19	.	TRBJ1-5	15	TGTGCCAGTAGTATAGTCCCGACAGAAAATCAGCCCCAGCATTTT	CASSIVPTENQPQHF
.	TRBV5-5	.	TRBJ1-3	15	TGTGCCAGCAGCCAACAGCCGAACTCTGGAAACACCATATATTTT	CASSQQPNSGNTIYF
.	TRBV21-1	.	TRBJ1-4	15	TGTGCCAGCAGCAAAGATAGAGGGACTAATGAAAAACTGTTTTTT	CASSKDRGTNEKLFF
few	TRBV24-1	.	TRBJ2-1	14	TGTGCCACCAGCCGGAGATGGTCCCACAATGAGCAGTTCTTC	CATSRRWSHNEQFF
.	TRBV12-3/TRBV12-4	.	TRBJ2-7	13	TGTGCCAGCACCGCGCCCAATTTCGGCGAGCAGTACTTC	CASTAPNFGEQYF
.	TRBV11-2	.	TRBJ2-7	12	TGTGCCAGCAGCTTAAATTCATACGAGCAGTACTTC	CASSLNSYEQYF
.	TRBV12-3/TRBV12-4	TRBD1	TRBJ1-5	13	TGTGCCAGCCGACAGGGAATTTATCAGCCCCAGCATTTT	CASRQGIYQPQHF
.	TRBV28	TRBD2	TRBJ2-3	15	TGTGCCAGCATAACCAGCGGGAGACCCACAGATACGCAGTATTTT	CASITSGRPTDTQYF
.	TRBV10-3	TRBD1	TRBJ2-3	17	TGTGCCATCAGTTCCGGCCCCGGACAGGGCAACACAGATACGCAGTATTTT	CAISSGPGQGNTDTQYF
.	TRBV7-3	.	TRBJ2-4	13	TGTGCCAGCAGCCAAGGGACGGAGGGCATTCAGTACTTC	CASSQGTEGIQYF
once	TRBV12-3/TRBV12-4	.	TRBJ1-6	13	TGTGCCAGCAGTTTTGACTTGCGCTCACCCCTCCACTTT	CASSFDLRSPLHF
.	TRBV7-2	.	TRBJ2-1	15	TGTGCCAGCAGGGGGACTGGACGCTCCTACAATGAGCAGTTCTTC	CASRGTGRSYNEQFF
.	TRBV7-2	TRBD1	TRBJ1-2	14	TGTGCCAGCAGCTCTAGGGACAGCAGAAATGGCTACACCTTC	CASSSRDSRNGYTF
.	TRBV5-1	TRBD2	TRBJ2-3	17	TGCGCCAGCAGTCTTGGGACTAGCGGGGGGACAACAGATACGCAGTATTTT	CASSLGTSGGTTDTQYF
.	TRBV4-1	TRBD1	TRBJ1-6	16	TGCGCCAGCAGCCAGCCGAGGAGACAGGGGAATTCACCCCTCCACTTT	CASSQPRRQGNSPLHF
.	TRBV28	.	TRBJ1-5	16	TGTGCCAGCAGTTTATGGGGAGCGTTCCGCAATCAGCCCCAGCATTTT	CASSLWGAFRNQPQHF
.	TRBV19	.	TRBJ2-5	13	TGTGCCAGTAGGAAGTCAGACCAAGAGACCCAGTACTTC	CASRKSDQETQYF
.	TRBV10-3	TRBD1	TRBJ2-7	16	TGTGCCAGCTTCCGGGACAGGGACCAGGGGCCAGACGAGCAGTACTTC	CASFRDRDQGPDEQYF
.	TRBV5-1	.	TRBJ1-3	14	TGCGCCAGCAGCGTGGGGTCGAGCGGAAACACCATATATTTT	CASSVGSSGNTIYF
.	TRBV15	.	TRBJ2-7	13	TGTGCCACCAGCAGAGAACAGTCCTACGAGCAGTACTTC	CATSREQSYEQYF
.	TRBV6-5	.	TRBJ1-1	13	TGTGCCAGCAGAGTAGGAGCGAACACTGAAGCTTTCTTT	CASRVGANTEAFF
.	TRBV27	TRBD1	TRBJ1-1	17	TGTGCCAGCAGTTTAGATATCGGACAGGGGAGTATAGCTGAAGCTTTCTTT	CASSLDIGQGSIAEAFF
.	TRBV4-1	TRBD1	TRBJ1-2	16	TGCGCCAGCAGCCAACAAATTCGTAACAGGGGGCATGGCTACACCTTC	CASSQQIRNRGHGYTF
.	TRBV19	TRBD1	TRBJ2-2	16	TGTGCCAGTAGCGAGGGGACAGGGGGCGCGACCGGGGAGCTGTTTTTT	CASSEGTGGATGELFF
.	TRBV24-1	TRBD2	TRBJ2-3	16	TGTGCCACCAGTGAGGGGAGCGGGGGGAGGTCCAATACGCAGTATTTT	CATSEGSGGRSNTQYF
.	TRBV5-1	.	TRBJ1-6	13	TGCGCCAGCAGCCCGAGGGAGGGCTCACCCCTCCACTTT	CASSPREGSPLHF
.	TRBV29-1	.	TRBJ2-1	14	TGCAGCGTTGTTAGCGTTAGATCGTACAATGAGCAGTTCTTC	CSVVSVRSYNEQFF
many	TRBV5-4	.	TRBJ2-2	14	TGTGCCAGCAGCTTTCTAGCGAACACCGGGGAGCTGTTTTTT	CASSFLANTGELFF
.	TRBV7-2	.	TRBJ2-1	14	TGTGCCAGCAGCTTAGGCGGGTCCAACAATGAGCAGTTCTTC	CASSLGGSNNEQFF
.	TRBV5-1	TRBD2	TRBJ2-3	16	TGCGCCAGCAGCCCTCGGGTAGCGGGGGACACAGATACGCAGTATTTT	CASSPRVAGDTDTQYF
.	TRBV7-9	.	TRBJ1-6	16	TGTGCCAGCAGCTCCACAGGGCCTACCGGTAATTCACCCCTCCACTTT	CASSSTGPTGNSPLHF
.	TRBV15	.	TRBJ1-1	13	TGTGCCACCAGTCGGCGGGGTTTGGGTGAAGCTTTCTTT	CATSRRGLGEAFF
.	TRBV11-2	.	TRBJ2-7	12	TGTGCCACCTCTCCCGTCCGGGACGAGCAGTACTTC	CATSPVRDEQYF
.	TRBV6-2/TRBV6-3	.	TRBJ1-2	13	TGTGCCAGCAGTTACCCCCCGGACTATGGCTACACCTTC	CASSYPPDYGYTF
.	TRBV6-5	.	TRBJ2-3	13	TGTGCCAGCACTAGAACTAGCAGAGATACGCAGTATTTT	CASTRTSRDTQYF
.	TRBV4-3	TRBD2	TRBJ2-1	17	TGCGCCAGCAGCCAAGAAGGGCCTAGCGGAGACTACAATGAGCAGTTCTTC	CASSQEGPSGDYNEQFF
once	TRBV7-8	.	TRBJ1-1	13	TGTGCCAGCAGCTCCAGGGGTGGCACTGAAGCTTTCTTT	CASSSRGGTEAFF